These T cell receptor beta chains were read from a single sample in a study of OX40 agonist ivuxolimab in advanced cancers. Here immunoSEQ multiplex PCR was the method, and the copy in TCRdb shows in-frame clones only, minus some. The sample consists of about 7,000 clones, around 80% of them appearing once. The material sequenced was CD4+ or CD8+ T cells sorted from blood, taken in a trial of the OX40 agonist ivuxolimab. The receptors were gathered from an adult with an advanced solid tumor such as melanoma, head and neck, liver or kidney cancer. Each CDR3 is given with its conserved first and last residue. A D gene is named only where the DNA matches it firmly. A clone size is listed for some rows: how often the clone was seen (once, few, many), or a class if it is expanded.

j_gene: TRBJ2-7; abundance: -; v_gene: TRBV29-1; d_gene: -; CDR3nt: TGCAGCGTGCCCCCTCCGGCAGCGCACTCCTACGAGCAGTGCTTC; CDR3aa: CSVPPPAAHSYEQCF
j_gene: TRBJ1-1; abundance: -; v_gene: TRBV11-2; d_gene: TRBD1; CDR3nt: TGTGCCAGCGGGACAGGACGGAACACTGAAGCTTTCTTT; CDR3aa: CASGTGRNTEAFF
j_gene: TRBJ1-5; abundance: once; v_gene: TRBV10-3; d_gene: TRBD1; CDR3nt: TGTGCCATCACAGGGGGAGGATGGGATCAGCCCCAGCATTTT; CDR3aa: CAITGGGWDQPQHF
j_gene: TRBJ2-7; abundance: -; v_gene: TRBV9; d_gene: -; CDR3nt: TGTGCCAGCAGCGTAGGGGGCGCCCCCTACGAGCAGTACTTC; CDR3aa: CASSVGGAPYEQYF
j_gene: TRBJ2-2; abundance: -; v_gene: TRBV5-1; d_gene: -; CDR3nt: TGCGCCAGCAGCTTGGTATTCCCCGGGGAGCTGTTTTTT; CDR3aa: CASSLVFPGELFF
j_gene: TRBJ2-1; abundance: -; v_gene: TRBV28; d_gene: TRBD2; CDR3nt: TGTGCCAGCAGCCAGGCCAGGGACTACTACAATGAGCAGTTCTTC; CDR3aa: CASSQARDYYNEQFF
j_gene: TRBJ2-1; abundance: -; v_gene: TRBV11-2; d_gene: TRBD2; CDR3nt: TGTGCCAGCAGTCGTACTAGCGGCAATGAGCAGTTCTTC; CDR3aa: CASSRTSGNEQFF
j_gene: TRBJ1-1; abundance: -; v_gene: TRBV19; d_gene: -; CDR3nt: TGTGCCAGTAATTGGGGGCCCATGAACACTGAAGCTTTCTTT; CDR3aa: CASNWGPMNTEAFF
j_gene: TRBJ1-1; abundance: -; v_gene: TRBV6-4; d_gene: -; CDR3nt: TGTGCCAGCAGTAAAGGGATGAACACTGAAGCTTTCTTT; CDR3aa: CASSKGMNTEAFF
j_gene: TRBJ1-6; abundance: -; v_gene: TRBV7-9; d_gene: -; CDR3nt: TGTGCCAGCAGCTTAGATGGGAATTCACCCCTCCACTTT; CDR3aa: CASSLDGNSPLHF
j_gene: TRBJ1-5; abundance: -; v_gene: TRBV19; d_gene: TRBD1; CDR3nt: TGTGCCAGTAGTCCTCCCCCCGTGACAGGGAACAATCAGCCCCAGCATTTT; CDR3aa: CASSPPPVTGNNQPQHF
j_gene: TRBJ2-7; abundance: few; v_gene: TRBV11-2; d_gene: -; CDR3nt: TGTGCCAGCAGCTTAGGACTCTCAAGCTACGAGCAGTACTTC; CDR3aa: CASSLGLSSYEQYF
j_gene: TRBJ1-3; abundance: -; v_gene: TRBV27; d_gene: -; CDR3nt: TGTGCCAGCAGTTTAAAATCACAGGGCTACACCATATATTTT; CDR3aa: CASSLKSQGYTIYF
j_gene: TRBJ1-6; abundance: few; v_gene: TRBV2; d_gene: -; CDR3nt: TGTGCCAGCATGGGGATGGATAATTCACCCCTCCACTTT; CDR3aa: CASMGMDNSPLHF
j_gene: TRBJ2-7; abundance: -; v_gene: TRBV15; d_gene: -; CDR3nt: TGTGCCACCAGCAGAGATCTAGTGGTGCAGGGTCACGAGCAGTACTTC; CDR3aa: CATSRDLVVQGHEQYF
j_gene: TRBJ2-1; abundance: -; v_gene: TRBV4-2; d_gene: -; CDR3nt: TGTGCCAGCAGCCAAGAGGGGGAATGGCGGAACAATGAGCAGTTCTTC; CDR3aa: CASSQEGEWRNNEQFF
j_gene: TRBJ2-3; abundance: -; v_gene: TRBV14; d_gene: -; CDR3nt: TGTGCCAGCAGCCAAGTGGCGGGGTTGGGGGGAGATACGCAGTATTTT; CDR3aa: CASSQVAGLGGDTQYF
j_gene: TRBJ1-3; abundance: -; v_gene: TRBV15; d_gene: TRBD1; CDR3nt: TGTGCCACCAGGGGACAGGGCTCTGGAAACACCATATATTTT; CDR3aa: CATRGQGSGNTIYF
j_gene: TRBJ2-7; abundance: many; v_gene: TRBV5-1; d_gene: -; CDR3nt: TGCGCCAGCAGCTTGGACAGGGCCTACGAGCAGTACTTC; CDR3aa: CASSLDRAYEQYF
j_gene: TRBJ2-5; abundance: -; v_gene: TRBV6-5; d_gene: TRBD2; CDR3nt: TGTGCCAGCAGTAACCTAGCGGGGGGAGAGACCCAGTACTTC; CDR3aa: CASSNLAGGETQYF
j_gene: TRBJ2-7; abundance: few; v_gene: TRBV14; d_gene: TRBD2; CDR3nt: TGTGCCAGCAGCCAAGATCCGGTTGCGGACACAGGACTAGATCCCCCCTACGAGCAGTACTTC; CDR3aa: CASSQDPVADTGLDPPYEQYF
j_gene: TRBJ2-7; abundance: few; v_gene: TRBV2; d_gene: -; CDR3nt: TGTGCCAGCAGTGAACAGGCCCACTACGAGCAGTACTTC; CDR3aa: CASSEQAHYEQYF
j_gene: TRBJ2-5; abundance: -; v_gene: TRBV6-6; d_gene: TRBD1; CDR3nt: TGTGCCAGCAGTTACTCGAAACGGGACAGGCAAGAGACCCAGTACTTC; CDR3aa: CASSYSKRDRQETQYF
j_gene: TRBJ1-1; abundance: -; v_gene: TRBV4-1; d_gene: -; CDR3nt: TGCGCCAGCAGCCAAGACGAGGGGTACACTGAAGCTTTCTTT; CDR3aa: CASSQDEGYTEAFF
j_gene: TRBJ2-7; abundance: few; v_gene: TRBV27; d_gene: -; CDR3nt: TGTGCCAGCAGTTTATACGGGACCGGACTCGGTGAGCAGTACTTC; CDR3aa: CASSLYGTGLGEQYF
j_gene: TRBJ1-1; abundance: -; v_gene: TRBV6-4; d_gene: -; CDR3nt: TGTGCCAGCAGTCTCTTAATGAACACTGAAGCTTTCTTT; CDR3aa: CASSLLMNTEAFF
j_gene: TRBJ2-7; abundance: -; v_gene: TRBV10-2; d_gene: -; CDR3nt: TGCGCCAGCAGTGAGTCCAGGTTTTTATCCTACGAGCAGTACTTC; CDR3aa: CASSESRFLSYEQYF
j_gene: TRBJ1-2; abundance: -; v_gene: TRBV29-1; d_gene: -; CDR3nt: TGCAGCGTTGAAACGGGAGTGTTGAACTATGGCTACACCTTC; CDR3aa: CSVETGVLNYGYTF
j_gene: TRBJ2-1; abundance: -; v_gene: TRBV6-5; d_gene: TRBD1; CDR3nt: TGTGCCAGCAGTAGGACAGGCCGTGAGCAGTTCTTC; CDR3aa: CASSRTGREQFF
j_gene: TRBJ1-4; abundance: -; v_gene: TRBV4-2; d_gene: -; CDR3nt: TGTGCCAGCAGCCAGACAGCCCTTAATGAAAAACTGTTTTTT; CDR3aa: CASSQTALNEKLFF
j_gene: TRBJ1-1; abundance: -; v_gene: TRBV5-8; d_gene: -; CDR3nt: TGTGCCAGCAGCTTGAAAACCCCTTACTTGAACACTGAAGCTTTCTTT; CDR3aa: CASSLKTPYLNTEAFF
j_gene: TRBJ1-1; abundance: -; v_gene: TRBV4-1; d_gene: -; CDR3nt: TGCGCCAGCAGCCAAGTCTCGGGGGCCCTGAACACTGAAGCTTTCTTT; CDR3aa: CASSQVSGALNTEAFF
j_gene: TRBJ2-3; abundance: -; v_gene: TRBV6-1; d_gene: -; CDR3nt: TGTGCCAGCAGTGATGTGGGGGGATCCGTCGATACGCAGTATTTT; CDR3aa: CASSDVGGSVDTQYF
j_gene: TRBJ1-2; abundance: -; v_gene: TRBV2; d_gene: TRBD1; CDR3nt: TGTGCCAGCAGTGTGGACAGGAGCTATGGCTACACCTTC; CDR3aa: CASSVDRSYGYTF